Here is one T cell receptor beta chain with its context. No antigen is known for it. TCRdb re-analysed the 5' RACE reads in MiXCR, keeping a single row per CDR3 protein. Of about 430,000 distinct CDR3 sequences in the sample, about a sixth are singletons; the top ten hold 20% to 25%. This entry is derived from a study of T-cell memory formation after mild COVID-19. The study's findings and limits: While clones contracting from day 15 to 85 were balanced between CD4 and CD8, later expanders leaned CD4+. Detection of some responders pre-infection suggested pre-existing cross-reactive memory T cells participated.

Trimming removed 10 bases from V and 8 bases from J; junction bases left unmatched: 8. In germline, CDR1 is SNHLY, CDR2 FYNNEI. This CDR3 spans 13 amino acids. The clonotype comes from a man younger than 35 who had mild COVID-19 (a few samples of this study predate the infection). Cell type and time point are not known. V usage is TRBV2 and J usage is TRBJ1-4; 9 bases match TRBD1. Material for sequencing was PBMCs or a T cell subset sorted from them (not recorded which). CDR3 region: CATTEDRGEKLFF. For the CDR3, the DNA is TGTGCCACTACGGAGGACAGGGGCGAAAAACTGTTTTTT.